The clone carrying this T cell receptor (beta chain) was counted at least ten times. This sample stems from a study of response to subunit inactivated influenza vaccine. Each CDR3 protein gets one entry after TCRdb re-called the RT-PCR reads with MiXCR. The data show some 850,000 distinct CDR3 sequences, 18% seen once. The CDR3 is 12 amino acids. Per germline, CDR1 SQVTM and CDR2 ANQGSEA. Trimming removed 3 bases at V and 3 bases at J, with 7 bases between. The rearrangement uses TRBV29-1 and TRBJ2-3; D may be TRBD2 (6 bases). The material was PBMCs from blood, obtained 4 to 6 days after vaccination. The sequence was collected from a man between 45 and 60 years old who received an inactivated influenza vaccine. The CDR3 is CSVEEGTDTQYF. As DNA, the CDR3 is TGCAGCGTTGAGGAGGGGACAGATACGCAGTATTTT.